This TCR beta chain was recovered during a study of identical twins. One entry per CDR3 protein results from TCRdb running MiXCR on the 5' RACE reads. The sample has more than 1.5 million distinct CDR3 sequences; 32% are singletons. Trimming cost V 3 bases and J 0 bases, with 12 bases left between them. Germline V gene sequence: CDR1 MGHRA, CDR2 YSYEKL. The length of the CDR3 is 16 residues. The specimen sequenced was cord blood. This clonotype originated in a newborn girl in good health. V usage is TRBV4-1 and J usage is TRBJ2-1; maybe TRBD2 (6 bases). The CDR3 protein is CASSHLLASSYNEQFF. CDR3 DNA sequence: TGCGCCAGCAGCCACCTGCTAGCGAGCTCCTACAATGAGCAGTTCTTC.